This TCR beta chain was documented in a study of blood T cell repertoires in COVID-19. Study overall: Samples taken during acute and convalescent COVID-19 were collected in the United States, Italy and Spain. T cells, B-cell-depleted T cells, or PBMCs supplied cDNA or gDNA.

In the source study's methods: Amplification with reference gene primers provided the estimates of nucleated cell counts. TCRdb's copy holds only in-frame clones and misses some; the assay was immunoSEQ multiplex PCR. The V and J calls and clone size were taken over from that table, and D and trimming were inferred from the DNA. This repertoire shows about 81,000 clones, about 89% found once; its top ten account for about 12%. Deletions cut 4 bases from V and 2 bases from J, with 18 bases between. The CDR3 is 17 amino acids. The germline CDR1 and CDR2 sequences are SGHNT and YYREEE (reference sequence).

The chain recombines TRBV5-4 with TRBJ2-2, with D tentatively TRBD2 (5 bases). The clonotype was recovered from a man between 65 and 79 years old with active or convalescent COVID-19. The sample was peripheral blood. CDR3 coding DNA: TGTGCCAGCAGCCCCGTTGCGGGCTACGGAAACACCGGGGAGCTGTTTTTT. This sequence encodes CASSPVAGYGNTGELFF.